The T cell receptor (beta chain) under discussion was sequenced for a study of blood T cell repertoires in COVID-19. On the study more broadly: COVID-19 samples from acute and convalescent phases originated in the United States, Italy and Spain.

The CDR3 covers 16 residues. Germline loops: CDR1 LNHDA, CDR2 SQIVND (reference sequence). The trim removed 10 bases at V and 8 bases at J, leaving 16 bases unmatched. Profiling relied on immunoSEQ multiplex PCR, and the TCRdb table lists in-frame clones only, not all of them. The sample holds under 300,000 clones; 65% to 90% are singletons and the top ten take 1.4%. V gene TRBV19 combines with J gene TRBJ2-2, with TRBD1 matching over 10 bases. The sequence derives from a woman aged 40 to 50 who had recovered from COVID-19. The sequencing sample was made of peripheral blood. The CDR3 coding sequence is TGTGCCACCTCGCCCGGGGACAGGGGTACAGGTGGGGAGCTGTTTTTT. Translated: CATSPGDRGTGGELFF.